These 25 T cell receptor beta chains share one sample of origin, sequenced in a study of blood T cell repertoires in COVID-19. Only in-frame clones appear in the TCRdb table, and some are missing; sequencing was by immunoSEQ multiplex PCR. The table shows over 65,000 clones, with around 85% occurring only once. The specimen sequenced was peripheral blood. The receptors come from a man at least 80 years old with active or convalescent COVID-19.

This rearrangement joins TRBV28 to TRBJ1-2, with 9 bases matching TRBD1. The germline gives CDR1 MDHEN, CDR2 SYDVKM. Unmatched junction bases numbered 14, after V lost 6 bases and J lost 6 bases. The CDR3 has 16 residues. The CDR3 spells CASRQQGARRVNGYTF. CDR3 DNA sequence: TGTGCCAGCAGGCAACAGGGGGCGCGTCGGGTCAATGGCTACACCTTC.

This chain links TRBV9 with TRBJ1-2; D is unresolved. V lost 4 bases to trimming and J lost 2 bases, with 15 bases between them. CDR1 is SGDLS and CDR2 is YYNGEE in the germline V gene. CDR3 length: 15 residues. The CDR3: CASSPPVIQNYGYTF. The CDR3 DNA sequence: TGTGCCAGCAGCCCCCCAGTTATACAGAACTATGGCTACACCTTC.

The CDR3 DNA reads as TGTGCCAGCAGCAAACAAGCGGGCCATAGCTCCTACGAGCAGTACGTC. Its translation is CASSKQAGHSSYEQYV. The rearrangement links TRBV5-5 to TRBJ2-7; maybe TRBD2 (6 bases). V lost 4 bases, J lost 0 bases, and 17 bases lay in between. Germline lookup yields CDR1 SGHKS and CDR2 YYEKEE (reference sequence). This CDR3 has 16 residues.

The gene calls are TRBV2 and TRBJ1-2; 9 bases are shared with TRBD1. The ends lost 6 bases at V and 6 bases at J; junction bases unmatched: 8. This CDR3 is built from 14 residues. The germline V gene has CDR1 SNHLY and CDR2 FYNNEI. The CDR3 is CASSPGQGIDGYTF. CDR3 bases: TGTGCCAGCAGCCCGGGACAGGGAATAGATGGCTACACCTTC.

DNA of the CDR3: TGCGCCAGCAGCTTGGACAGGGACTACGAGCAGTACGTC. Protein sequence: CASSLDRDYEQYV. The chain has TRBV5-1 and TRBJ2-7, with D maybe TRBD1 (6 bases). Trimming took 0 bases from V and 3 from J, leaving 7 bases between them. The CDR3 is 13 residues long. Germline V gene lookup returns CDR1 SGHRS and CDR2 YFSETQ.

The rearrangement uses TRBV6-5 and TRBJ1-5; D may be TRBD1 (5 bases). Trimming left V 6 bases short and J 6 bases short, with 15 bases between. The germline CDR1 and CDR2 sequences are MNHEY and SVGAGI. The CDR3 has 14 residues. CDR3 amino acids: CASRKRGPRQPQHF. CDR3 DNA: TGTGCCAGCAGAAAAAGGGGTCCTCGTCAGCCCCAGCATTTT.

This clone was seen once. This chain connects TRBV3-1 (or the pseudogene TRBV3-2) to TRBJ1-2; TRBD1 matches 9 bases. The ends lost 3 bases at V and 2 bases at J; junction bases unmatched: 4. This CDR3 is 15 amino acids long. Germline V gene lookup returns CDR1 LGHDT and CDR2 YNNKEL (reference sequence). CDR3 sequence: CASSHPTGGNYGYTF. Here the CDR3 DNA reads TGTGCCAGCAGCCATCCGACAGGGGGGAACTATGGCTACACCTTC.

The chain is built from TRBV21-1 and TRBJ1-1. TRBV21-1 is a listed pseudogene. The CDR3 sequence is 17 residues long. The CDR3 reads CASSKALGGKTDTEAFF. The CDR3 DNA follows: TGTGCCAGCAGCAAAGCCCTCGGGGGGAAGACGGACACTGAAGCTTTCTTT.

The chain combines TRBV27 with TRBJ1-2; TRBD1 aligns across 8 bases. V shed 1 base, J shed 2 bases, and the junction held 9 bases outside the gene matches. Germline V CDR1 and CDR2: MNHEY, SMNVEV (reference sequence). This CDR3 contains 17 residues. Written as DNA, the CDR3 is TGTGCCAGCAGTTTATTCCAGGGGGCTGGAGTAAACTATGGCTACACCTTC. It encodes CASSLFQGAGVNYGYTF.

The chain links TRBV19 to TRBJ1-5, with 9 nucleotides matching TRBD1. J gave up 7 bases and V 7 bases, and 8 bases lay outside the gene matches. The CDR3 consists of 14 residues. Germline CDR1 LNHDA, CDR2 SQIVND (reference sequence). The CDR3 bases are TGTGCCAGTAAGGGGACAGGGAGGCGGCAGCCCCAGCATTTT. It specifies CASKGTGRRQPQHF.

The chain couples TRBV10-2 to TRBJ1-6; 7 bases line up with TRBD1. Trimming cost V 5 bases and J 7 bases; bases outside gene matches: 5. CDR1 and CDR2 from the germline V gene are WSHSY and SAAADI. CDR3 length equals 14 residues. The CDR3 region has the DNA TGCGCCAGCAGTAGAGACAGGGTCAATTCACCCCTCCACTTT. It encodes CASSRDRVNSPLHF.

The chain is built from TRBV5-1 and TRBJ2-3; D unclear. The CDR3 extends over 13 amino acids. In germline, CDR1 is SGHRS, CDR2 YFSETQ. The V gene lost 1 base and the J gene lost 13 bases, with 16 bases spanning the gap. CDR3 region: CASSLSMVEEEYF. The CDR3 coding sequence is TGCGCCAGCAGCTTGAGTATGGTGGAAGAGGAGTATTTT.

The chain couples TRBV5-1 to TRBJ2-3, with 13 bases aligning to TRBD2. The CDR3 extends over 20 amino acids. Losses at the gene ends were 0 bases for V and 0 bases for J; bases not matched to a gene: 10. Germline CDR1 and CDR2: SGHRS and YFSETQ. The CDR3 DNA is TGCGCCAGCAGCTTGGCCTCAAGGACTAGCGGGGGATCAAGCACAGATACGCAGTATTTT. Translating gives CASSLASRTSGGSSTDTQYF.

The chain employs TRBV3-1 (or the pseudogene TRBV3-2) and TRBJ2-1; a possible D gene is TRBD1 (5 bases). This CDR3 is 14 amino acids long. Germline-derived CDR1 and CDR2 are LGHDT and YNNKEL (reference sequence). Trimming left V 8 bases short and J 8 bases short, with 19 bases between. Written as DNA, the CDR3 is TGTGCCAGCCGCACAGGCGCAGGTTGGGATGAGCAGTTCTTC. Protein product: CASRTGAGWDEQFF.

The chain employs TRBV11-3 and TRBJ2-1, with a possible D match to TRBD2 (6 bases). V lost 2 bases to trimming and J lost 1 base, with 12 bases between them. The length of the CDR3 is 16 residues. Germline-derived CDR1 and CDR2 are SGHNT and YENEEA. The DNA for the CDR3 is TGTGCCAGCAGCTTAAGACCTAGCGATTCCTACAATGAGCAGTTCTTC. Amino acid sequence: CASSLRPSDSYNEQFF.

This clone is a singleton in its sample. The chain joins TRBV2 to TRBJ2-7; D might be TRBD1 (7 bases). In germline, CDR1 is SNHLY, CDR2 FYNNEI. This CDR3 contains 14 residues. Deletions cut 6 bases from V and 6 bases from J, with 18 bases between. Written as DNA, the CDR3 is TGTGCCAGCAGGGGGGGTGACAGGGAACGCGAGCAGTACGTC. As protein: CASRGGDREREQYV.

The CDR3 coding sequence is TGTGCCAGCAGTTACGGGGCGGGGTCGATGAACACTGAAGCTTTCTTT. Protein product: CASSYGAGSMNTEAFF. The V and J genes are TRBV6-5 and TRBJ1-1, with D maybe TRBD1 (5 bases). The CDR3 totals 16 residues. The V gene lost 2 bases and the J gene lost 0 bases, with 13 bases spanning the gap. Germline-derived CDR1 and CDR2 are MNHEY and SVGAGI.

This rearrangement joins TRBV10-3 to TRBJ2-4; D remains ambiguous. The CDR3 spans 13 residues. Germline CDR1 ENHRY, CDR2 SYGVKD. V dropped 1 base and J dropped 5 bases, with 6 bases sitting between them. The CDR3 protein is CAISEFGQNIQYF. The CDR3 DNA is TGTGCCATCAGTGAGTTTGGCCAAAACATTCAGTACTTC.

This clone appeared a single time. V gene TRBV19 combines with J gene TRBJ1-2; a possible D gene is TRBD1 (5 bases). Trimming took off 1 base at V and 5 bases at J, with 11 bases between the two ends. CDR1 and CDR2 (germline): LNHDA, SQIVND (reference sequence). This CDR3 region has 14 residues. CDR3 sequence (DNA): TGTGCCAGTAGTATAGGGGCGGGACTGTATGGCTACACCTTC. Amino acids: CASSIGAGLYGYTF.

This clone was picked up one time. J is TRBJ2-7 and V is TRBV5-6; D possibly corresponds to TRBD1 (5 bases). Between the trimmed V and J ends, which lost 5 bases and 0 bases, there was a span of 15 bases. Germline lookup yields CDR1 SGHDT and CDR2 YYEEEE. This CDR3 comprises 15 residues. The CDR3 is CASSPAGLGSYEQYV. The CDR3 coding sequence is TGTGCCAGCAGTCCTGCAGGGTTAGGCTCCTACGAGCAGTACGTC.

In this sample, this clone turned up a few times. The chain carries TRBV7-9 and TRBJ2-3; D perhaps matches TRBD1 (5 bases). The CDR3 has 15 amino acids. Trimming took 1 base from V and 0 from J, leaving 8 bases between them. CDR1 is SEHNR, CDR2 FQNEAQ, per germline (reference sequence). Here the CDR3 reads CASSLDRTSTDTQYF. CDR3 DNA: TGTGCCAGCAGCTTAGACAGGACAAGCACAGATACGCAGTATTTT.

The genes are TRBV9 and TRBJ2-4, with 8 nucleotides matching TRBD1. In germline, CDR1 is SGDLS, CDR2 YYNGEE. V gave up 1 base and J gave up 9 bases; unmatched junction bases: 6. This CDR3 comprises 14 residues. As DNA, the CDR3 is TGTGCCAGCAGCGTACGAAACAGGGGGTCCATTCAGTACTTC. This encodes CASSVRNRGSIQYF. Full variable domain (rest looked up from reference TRBV9 and TRBJ2-4): DSGVTQTPKHLITATGQRVTLRCSPRSGDLSVYWYQQSLDQGLQFLIQYYNGEERAKGNILERFSAQQFPDLHSELNLSSLELGDSALYFCASSVRNRGSIQYFGAGTRLSVL.

The chain couples TRBV4-2 to TRBJ1-3; weak D call: TRBD1 (6 bases). The germline gives CDR1 LGHNA, CDR2 YNFKEQ. The CDR3 covers 16 residues. The V end lost 3 bases, the J end lost 1 base, and 13 bases lay between the germline ends. The CDR3 sequence is CASSQGSQGSGNTIYF. Written as DNA, the CDR3 is TGTGCCAGCAGCCAGGGTTCACAGGGTTCTGGAAACACCATATATTTT.

V and J are TRBV5-6 and TRBJ1-5; maybe TRBD1 (6 bases). Germline V gene sequence: CDR1 SGHDT, CDR2 YYEEEE. V lost 4 bases and J 6 bases, leaving 14 bases between the germline ends. The CDR3 runs 14 residues. The DNA of the CDR3 is TGTGCCAGCAGCCAAGGGGGGGCACGTCAGCCCCAGCATTTT. Amino acids: CASSQGGARQPQHF.

The chain is built from TRBV5-1 and TRBJ2-4, with 7 nucleotides matching TRBD1. Germline V gene lookup returns CDR1 SGHRS and CDR2 YFSETQ. This CDR3 comprises 17 residues. With 1 base clipped from V and 8 bases from J, the junction kept 15 bases outside the gene matches. The CDR3: CASSLNPQTTGSDIQYF. In nucleotides, the CDR3 is TGCGCCAGCAGCTTGAATCCCCAAACGACAGGGTCGGACATTCAGTACTTC.